This T cell receptor (beta chain) was profiled in a study of cytomegalovirus exposure and HLA in healthy donors. The PCR made use of 60 Vbeta and 13 Jbeta primers. Authors' processing steps: Later, tens of millions of unique TCR beta chains were counted in an analysis, and around 11 million of them were shared. Profiling relied on immunoSEQ multiplex PCR, and the TCRdb table lists in-frame clones only, not all of them. For V, J and clone size, that table is used; D and trimming come from the DNA. The top ten clones hold about 7.1% of a sample with 150,000 or so clones, around 82% of them seen once. Study-wide results and limits: A missense DCLRE1C variant was associated with V- and J-gene trimming of TCR beta chains in a later analysis, and an independent cohort replicated the association. Productive rates of about 87% or about 30% were seen for most TCR beta V segments in an earlier analysis. TRBV6-2, TRBV6-3 and some other V segments were unresolvable in 87-base-pair reads.

The CDR3 spans 15 residues. J was trimmed by 4 bases and V by 1 base; bases with no gene match: 2. The germline CDR1 and CDR2 sequences are LNHDA and SQIVND (reference sequence). As to this clone: Antigen: not known.

The sequenced material came from PBMCs. The clonotype comes from a woman between 45 and 65 years old in good health and CMV-seropositive. The chain uses TRBV19 and TRBJ2-3, with 10 bases fitting TRBD2. DNA of the CDR3: TGTGCCAGTAGTATAGCTAGCGGGGGCCCAGATACGCAGTATTTT. It encodes CASSIASGGPDTQYF.